The 32 T cell receptor beta chains in this list originate from one sample, sequenced in a study of OX40 agonist ivuxolimab in advanced cancers. TCRdb keeps only in-frame clones here, not all; method: immunoSEQ multiplex PCR. The sample lists about 40,000 clones; over 75% were seen once. Sample: CD4+ or CD8+ T cells sorted from blood, taken in a trial of the OX40 agonist ivuxolimab. The receptors stem from an adult with an advanced solid tumor such as melanoma, head and neck, liver or kidney cancer.

CDR3 DNA sequence: TGTGCCAGCAGTTTGACGGCCGATAACACTGAAGCTTTCTTT. Amino acid sequence: CASSLTADNTEAFF. The J gene is TRBJ1-1, the V gene TRBV27, with unresolved D. CDR3 length equals 14 residues. Between the trimmed V and J ends, which lost 3 bases and 2 bases, there was a span of 10 bases. CDR1 is MNHEY, CDR2 SMNVEV, per germline (reference sequence).

This chain joins TRBV18 and TRBJ2-3; D gene ambiguous. The CDR3 is 15 amino acids. V was shortened by 3 bases and J by 0 bases, with 10 bases between the two germline ends. Germline CDR1 KGHSH, CDR2 LQKENI. CDR3 DNA sequence: TGTGCCAGCTCACCGGTTCCGGACAGCACAGATACGCAGTATTTT. As protein: CASSPVPDSTDTQYF.

The table lists this clone with a count of one. The V and J genes are TRBV7-2 and TRBJ1-2; no reliable D call. The CDR3 runs 13 residues. The V end lost 5 bases, the J end lost 5 bases, and 12 bases lay between the germline ends. The germline V gene encodes CDR1 SGHTA and CDR2 FQGNSA. DNA for the CDR3: TGTGCCAGCAGCCTAAACCTTTTATATGGCTACACCTTC. Protein product: CASSLNLLYGYTF.

The chain uses TRBV5-1 and TRBJ2-7; 8 bases agree with TRBD2. The junction had 10 bases not matched to a gene; V was cut back by 4 bases and J by 4 bases. This CDR3 is 15 amino acids long. CDR1 and CDR2 from the germline V gene are SGHRS and YFSETQ. This chain's CDR3 is CASSAMGAGAYEQYF. CDR3 coding DNA: TGCGCCAGCAGCGCCATGGGAGCGGGAGCTTACGAGCAGTACTTC.

This chain connects TRBV4-1 to TRBJ2-2; 10 bases line up with TRBD2. Germline trimming cut 1 base from V and 6 bases from J; bases unmatched to any gene: 8. CDR1 is MGHRA and CDR2 is YSYEKL in the germline V gene. The CDR3 is 17 amino acids. The CDR3 nucleotides are TGCGCCAGCAGCCAAGGGGCAAGCGGGGGGGCCTCCGGGGAGCTGTTTTTT. Its protein product is CASSQGASGGASGELFF.

The chain combines TRBV11-2 with TRBJ2-7; 10 nucleotides line up with TRBD2. V lost 3 bases and J lost 0; bases outside the gene matches: 2. The CDR3 covers 15 residues. CDR1 SGHAT and CDR2 FQNNGV come from the germline V gene. The chain's CDR3 is CASSFASGGSYEQYF. In DNA form, the CDR3 reads TGTGCCAGCAGCTTTGCTAGCGGGGGCTCCTACGAGCAGTACTTC. Combining the CDR3 with reference TRBV11-2 and TRBJ2-7 gives the whole variable domain EAGVAQSPRYKIIEKRQSVAFWCNPISGHATLYWYQQILGQGPKLLIQFQNNGVVDDSQLPKDRFSAERLKGVDSTLKIQPAKLEDSAVYLCASSFASGGSYEQYFGPGTRLTVT.

V gene TRBV6-5 combines with J gene TRBJ2-7; no clear D gene. CDR3 length equals 13 residues. V shed 2 bases and J shed 2 bases, with 7 bases lying between them. From germline, CDR1 is MNHEY and CDR2 SVGAGI. This CDR3 reads CASSYGPTYEQYF. The CDR3 DNA is TGTGCCAGCAGTTACGGTCCCACCTACGAGCAGTACTTC.

The chain is built from TRBV10-3 and TRBJ1-1; possibly TRBD1 for D (5 bases). V lost 4 bases, J lost 5 bases, and 8 bases lay in between. Germline CDR1 is ENHRY and CDR2 is SYGVKD. CDR3 length: 12 residues. CDR3 bases: TGTGCCATCAGTGTACGGGGGACTGAAGCTTTCTTT. It yields the protein CAISVRGTEAFF.

This chain links TRBV6-1 with TRBJ2-4; 8 nucleotides line up with TRBD1. The CDR3 is 19 residues long. CDR1 is MNHNS and CDR2 is SASEGT in the germline V gene. V shed 3 bases and J 1 base; nucleotides not matched to a gene: 14. CDR3 nucleotide sequence: TGTGCCAGCAGTGAGACCGGGACAGGTCACCTCTCGGCCAAAAACATTCAGTACTTC. Translating it yields CASSETGTGHLSAKNIQYF.

The chain links TRBV7-9 to TRBJ1-2; 8 positions agree with TRBD1. There are 15 residues in the CDR3. The V gene end was trimmed by 1 base and the J gene end by 6 bases; junction bases not matched to a gene: 7. Germline assignment: CDR1 SEHNR and CDR2 FQNEAQ (reference sequence). CDR3 loop: CASSLDGTGVDGYTF. CDR3 bases: TGTGCCAGCAGCTTAGATGGGACAGGAGTTGATGGCTACACCTTC.

The chain uses TRBV11-3 and TRBJ2-3; tentative D call: TRBD2 (6 bases). The CDR3 runs 16 residues. Germline V gene lookup returns CDR1 SGHNT and CDR2 YENEEA. Trimming removed 5 bases at V and 1 base at J, with 16 bases between. The DNA for the CDR3 is TGTGCCAGCAGCCTAAGGGGAGCTAGCGGCACAGATACGCAGTATTTT. This gives the protein CASSLRGASGTDTQYF. Variable domain in full (rest from reference TRBV11-3 and TRBJ2-3): EAGVVQSPRYKIIEKKQPVAFWCNPISGHNTLYWYLQNLGQGPELLIRYENEEAVDDSQLPKDRFSAERLKGVDSTLKIQPAELGDSAVYLCASSLRGASGTDTQYFGPGTRLTVL.

V gene TRBV6-5 combines with J gene TRBJ2-1, with 7 bases identical to TRBD2. Germline V lookup: CDR1 MNHEY, CDR2 SVGAGI. V dropped 8 bases and J dropped 9; count of bases not matched to a gene: 10. This CDR3 has 13 residues. CDR3 loop: CASYYKRDSEQFF. CDR3 DNA sequence: TGTGCCAGCTACTACAAGCGGGATAGTGAGCAGTTCTTC.

This clone was observed once. The rearrangement joins TRBV13 to TRBJ2-7, with 11 positions matching TRBD2. Trimming at V came to 3 bases and at J to 2 bases, leaving 12 bases not matched to a gene. The CDR3 totals 18 residues. From germline, CDR1 is PRHDT and CDR2 FYEKMQ (reference sequence). CDR3 sequence reads: CASSLGLAVHSTTYEQYF. The CDR3 DNA is TGTGCCAGCAGCTTGGGACTAGCGGTACACTCGACAACCTACGAGCAGTACTTC.

Only one count was recorded for this clone. This sequence joins TRBV27 and TRBJ2-5; 10 positions agree with TRBD2. The CDR3 is 16 residues long. Germline assignment: CDR1 MNHEY and CDR2 SMNVEV (reference sequence). V dropped 5 bases and J dropped 0; count of bases not matched to a gene: 6. CDR3 DNA: TGTGCCAGCAGTCCGGGACTAGCGAGAAACCAAGAGACCCAGTACTTC. Translation gives CASSPGLARNQETQYF.

This chain connects TRBV27 to TRBJ1-1; 7 nucleotides match TRBD1. The junction had 11 bases not matched to a gene; V was cut back by 9 bases and J by 4 bases. The germline V gene encodes CDR1 MNHEY and CDR2 SMNVEV (reference sequence). CDR3 length: 14 residues. The CDR3 loop is CASYRQGFFTEAFF. The CDR3 nucleotides are TGTGCCAGTTACAGACAGGGCTTTTTCACTGAAGCTTTCTTT.

The genes are TRBV5-6 and TRBJ2-1; 7 bases align to TRBD2. The junction had 1 base not matched to a gene; V was cut back by 3 bases and J by 7 bases. Germline V gene lookup returns CDR1 SGHDT and CDR2 YYEEEE. The CDR3 spans 12 residues. CDR3 amino acids: CASSSLANEQFF. CDR3 bases: TGTGCCAGCAGCTCACTAGCGAATGAGCAGTTCTTC.

The rearrangement joins TRBV6-5 to TRBJ2-7; D is undetermined. Trimming left V 7 bases short and J 5 bases short, with 15 bases between. The CDR3 loop spans 13 amino acids. Per germline, CDR1 MNHEY and CDR2 SVGAGI. CDR3 amino acids: CASTKSGGNEQYF. In nucleotides, the CDR3 is TGTGCCAGCACCAAATCAGGTGGAAACGAGCAGTACTTC.

In the case of this clone: In the same sample, other DNA sequences code for this CDR3. The chain links TRBV19 to TRBJ1-2; tentatively, D is TRBD1 (5 bases). In germline, CDR1 is LNHDA, CDR2 SQIVND (reference sequence). CDR3 size: 14 residues. The V end lost 7 bases, the J end lost 8 bases, and 20 bases lay between the germline ends. DNA of the CDR3: TGTGCCAGTACTTCTCTGGGGCTAACCAGCGGCTACACCTTC. Its translation: CASTSLGLTSGYTF.

This chain uses TRBV7-3 with TRBJ2-1; D is unresolved. The CDR3 totals 12 residues. CDR1 is SGHTA, CDR2 FQGTGA, per germline. V lost 5 bases, J lost 10 bases, and 12 bases lay in between. The chain's CDR3 is CASSLQNREQFF. In nucleotides, the CDR3 is TGTGCCAGCAGCCTCCAGAACCGGGAGCAGTTCTTC.

The chain has TRBV2 and TRBJ2-3, with 9 bases lining up with TRBD2. The V gene's germline CDR1 is SNHLY and CDR2 FYNNEI. V lost 6 bases, J lost 5 bases, and 12 bases stayed unmatched. The CDR3 runs 16 residues. The DNA for the CDR3 is TGTGCCAGCAGGCTTAGCGGGGGCGCCGCGGGAGATACGCAGTATTTT. Translated: CASRLSGGAAGDTQYF. The full variable domain, in which reference TRBV2 and TRBJ2-3 provide the parts outside the CDR3, is EPEVTQTPSHQVTQMGQEVILRCVPISNHLYFYWYRQILGQKVEFLVSFYNNEISEKSEIFDDQFSVERPDGSNFTLKIRSTKLEDSAMYFCASRLSGGAAGDTQYFGPGTRLTVL.

The gene calls are TRBV5-8 and TRBJ1-5, with D hard to call. The V gene's germline CDR1 is SGHTS and CDR2 YDEGEE. The V gene lost 1 base and the J gene lost 3 bases, with 14 bases spanning the gap. This CDR3 is 16 amino acids long. The CDR3 DNA sequence: TGTGCCAGCAGCTTGAGGGTTGGGAGCCTCAATCAGCCCCAGCATTTT. This translates into CASSLRVGSLNQPQHF.

The chain employs TRBV7-6 and TRBJ1-1; D not resolved. CDR1 is SGHVS and CDR2 is FNYEAQ in the germline V gene. The CDR3 has 12 amino acids. V was clipped by 8 bases and J by 5 bases, with 12 bases between them. CDR3 residues: CASGGPGTEAFF. CDR3 DNA sequence: TGTGCCAGCGGAGGACCCGGGACTGAAGCTTTCTTT.

V usage is TRBV4-1 and J usage is TRBJ1-1; D gene ambiguous. The CDR3 has 14 residues. Trimming left V 1 base short and J 5 bases short, with 11 bases between. Germline CDR1 MGHRA, CDR2 YSYEKL. Here the CDR3 DNA reads TGCGCCAGCAGCCAAGTCGCCCTCAGGACTGAAGCTTTCTTT. Encoded protein: CASSQVALRTEAFF.

The CDR3 bases are TGTGCCAGCAGCTTCCAGGACAGGGTCTTTCTGGACTACGAGCAGTACTTC. Protein: CASSFQDRVFLDYEQYF. This rearrangement joins TRBV5-4 to TRBJ2-7, with 8 positions matching TRBD1. The CDR3 is 17 amino acids. The J segment lost 3 bases and the V segment lost 2 bases, leaving 13 bases of the junction unmatched. The germline V gene encodes CDR1 SGHNT and CDR2 YYREEE (reference sequence).

V and J are TRBV5-1 and TRBJ2-3; D unresolved. V lost 0 bases to trimming and J lost 5 bases, with 4 bases between them. Germline V gene data show CDR1 as SGHRS and CDR2 as YFSETQ. The CDR3 has 12 residues. The chain's CDR3 is CASSLVEDTQYF. The CDR3 DNA sequence: TGCGCCAGCAGCTTGGTAGAAGATACGCAGTATTTT.

The V call is TRBV29-1, the J call TRBJ2-3; 12 positions agree with TRBD2. The CDR3 extends over 17 amino acids. Trimming cost V 3 bases and J 0 bases; bases outside gene matches: 7. Germline CDR1 is SQVTM and CDR2 is ANQGSEA. CDR3 sequence reads: CSVESLAGGPSTDTQYF. Written as DNA, the CDR3 is TGCAGCGTTGAGTCCCTAGCGGGGGGGCCCAGCACAGATACGCAGTATTTT.

J is TRBJ1-2 and V is TRBV5-4, with TRBD1 as a possible D gene (6 bases). Germline CDR1 reads SGHNT; CDR2 reads YYREEE (reference sequence). The V gene lost 0 bases and the J gene lost 8 bases, with 11 bases spanning the gap. The CDR3 length is 13 residues. The CDR3 loop reads CASSLGTGAGYTF. As DNA, the CDR3 is TGTGCCAGCAGCTTGGGGACGGGGGCCGGCTACACCTTC.

The chain joins TRBV4-2 to TRBJ2-2, with unresolved D. Germline lookup yields CDR1 LGHNA and CDR2 YNFKEQ. V was clipped by 0 bases and J by 3 bases, with 11 bases between them. This CDR3 comprises 16 residues. The chain's CDR3 is CASSQDILFYTGELFF. CDR3 nucleotides: TGTGCCAGCAGCCAAGATATCCTATTCTACACCGGGGAGCTGTTTTTT.

The chain carries TRBV29-1 and TRBJ1-2; perhaps TRBD1 as D (6 bases). This CDR3 region has 13 residues. The V end was cut by 7 bases, the J end by 7 bases, with 19 bases between. The germline V gene has CDR1 SQVTM and CDR2 ANQGSEA. DNA for the CDR3: TGCAGCGGAAAAGTAACGGGGGCATTTGGCTACACCTTC. Translating it yields CSGKVTGAFGYTF.

This clone was observed a few times. The V and J genes are TRBV6-5 and TRBJ1-2; possibly TRBD1 for D (6 bases). V lost 5 bases and J 8 bases, leaving 9 bases between the germline ends. Germline V gene sequence: CDR1 MNHEY, CDR2 SVGAGI. The CDR3 consists of 11 residues. CDR3 bases: TGTGCCAGCAGTACAGGGTTAGGCTACACCTTC. This gives the protein CASSTGLGYTF.

The J gene is TRBJ2-1, the V gene TRBV7-6; D call uncertain. The germline V gene has CDR1 SGHVS and CDR2 FNYEAQ. Trimming cost V 5 bases and J 9 bases, with 11 bases left between them. This CDR3 region has 12 residues. The CDR3 region has the DNA TGTGCCAGCAGCAGAGGTAGTTTTGAGCAGTTCTTC. As protein: CASSRGSFEQFF.

The chain carries TRBV13 and TRBJ1-5; the D gene is possibly TRBD1 (5 bases). The CDR3 totals 18 residues. Germline-derived CDR1 and CDR2 are PRHDT and FYEKMQ (reference sequence). V lost 5 bases and J 4 bases, leaving 24 bases between the germline ends. Here the CDR3 reads CASSISRGIGAANQPQHF. CDR3 coding DNA: TGTGCCAGCAGCATCTCCCGGGGGATTGGGGCGGCAAATCAGCCCCAGCATTTT. Drawing the rest from reference TRBV13 and TRBJ1-5, the complete variable domain is AAGVIQSPRHLIKEKRETATLKCYPIPRHDTVYWYQQGPGQDPQFLISFYEKMQSDKGSIPDRFSAQQFSDYHSELNMSSLELGDSALYFCASSISRGIGAANQPQHFGDGTRLSIL.